The sequence of this TCR beta chain was determined in a study of control samples from healthy donors and cancer patients. Germline assignment: CDR1 SGHTA and CDR2 FQGTGA. V lost 2 bases, J lost 6 bases, and 4 bases stayed unmatched. The CDR3 spans 13 residues. Produced via immunoSEQ multiplex PCR; TCRdb's table is partial and in-frame only. Of fewer than 90,000 clones in the sample, over 85% were seen once. The rearrangement links TRBV7-3 to TRBJ2-7; 7 positions agree with TRBD2. Sequenced sample: PBMCs. This clonotype was sampled from a woman in her sixties with head and neck cancer. The CDR3 reads CASSLAGAGEQYF. DNA for the CDR3: TGTGCCAGCAGCTTAGCGGGAGCTGGCGAGCAGTACTTC.